This T cell receptor (beta chain) was identified during a study of response to subunit inactivated influenza vaccine. Via MiXCR, TCRdb re-called the RT-PCR reads, giving one row per CDR3 protein. Of 650,000 to 800,000 distinct CDR3 sequences listed, 15% to 20% are singletons. Trimming removed 7 bases at V and 4 bases at J, with 7 bases between. The CDR3 is 12 residues long. Per the germline V gene, CDR1 is SNHLY and CDR2 is FYNNEI. Findings and limits, study-wide: A suggestion made by the authors is that each seasonal influenza vaccination recruits few new T cells.

In its sample, this clonotype was seen once. Its antigen is unknown. The V gene is TRBV2, the J gene TRBJ2-2; tentatively, D is TRBD2 (5 bases). This receptor was identified in a man aged 45 to 65 who received an inactivated influenza vaccine. Sequenced material: PBMCs from blood, taken roughly 5 days after vaccination. The CDR3 here is CASKRVTGELFF. Written as DNA, the CDR3 is TGTGCCAGCAAGAGGGTCACCGGGGAGCTGTTTTTT.